One sample yielded the 12 T cell receptor beta chains listed below, sequenced in a study of CD8+ T cells in alopecia areata. Extraction of RNA preceded its reverse transcription into cDNA, which served as the sequencing template. TCRdb's copy holds only in-frame clones and misses some; the assay was immunoSEQ multiplex PCR. The sample holds about 98,000 clones, about 40% seen once. The specimen sequenced was CD4+ T cells sorted from blood. The receptors stem from a human donor with alopecia areata.

Worth noting for this clone: A read error may produce the germline difference seen at one junction end. The V gene is TRBV5-1, the J gene TRBJ2-3; 13 bases align to TRBD2. Germline CDR1 reads SGHRS; CDR2 reads YFSETQ. The CDR3 has 15 amino acids. The CDR3 nucleotides are TGTGCCAGCAGCCTTGGACTAGCGGGAGAGGGTACGCAGTATTTT. Its protein product is CASSLGLAGEGTQYF.

This chain joins TRBV5-6 and TRBJ2-3; no definite D call. The germline V gene encodes CDR1 SGHDT and CDR2 YYEEEE. V lost 2 bases, J lost 0 bases, and 19 bases lay in between. The CDR3 runs to 18 residues. CDR3 nucleotides: TGTGCCAGCAGCTTAAACCTCAGTCCGGCTACCAGCACAGATACGCAGTATTTT. Translating it yields CASSLNLSPATSTDTQYF. Drawing the rest from reference TRBV5-6 and TRBJ2-3, the complete variable domain is DAGVTQSPTHLIKTRGQQVTLRCSPKSGHDTVSWYQQALGQGPQFIFQYYEEEERQRGNFPDRFSGHQFPNYSSELNVNALLLGDSALYLCASSLNLSPATSTDTQYFGPGTRLTVL.

The chain couples TRBV7-9 to TRBJ2-5, with D perhaps matching TRBD2 (6 bases). The CDR3 is 16 amino acids. The V end lost 0 bases, the J end lost 5 bases, and 16 bases lay between the germline ends. The germline V gene encodes CDR1 SEHNR and CDR2 FQNEAQ (reference sequence). The CDR3: CASSLASGDPRETQYF. In DNA, the CDR3 is TGTGCCAGCAGCTTAGCTTCGGGGGATCCGAGGGAGACCCAGTACTTC.

This chain uses TRBV18 with TRBJ2-5; unclear D gene. Germline CDR1 is KGHSH and CDR2 is LQKENI. The CDR3 covers 14 residues. V lost 6 bases and J 4 bases, leaving 15 bases between the germline ends. The CDR3 spells CASSTSYGGETQYF. CDR3 sequence (DNA): TGTGCCAGCTCGACGAGTTACGGCGGAGAGACCCAGTACTTC. Variable domain in full (rest from reference TRBV18 and TRBJ2-5): NAGVMQNPRHLVRRRGQEARLRCSPMKGHSHVYWYRQLPEEGLKFMVYLQKENIIDESGMPKERFSAEFPKEGPSILRIQQVVRGDSAAYFCASSTSYGGETQYFGPGTRLLVL.

The V and J genes are TRBV7-2 and TRBJ1-5, with D possibly TRBD1 on 5 matching bases. V gave up 5 bases and J gave up 7 bases, with 18 bases separating them. The CDR3 covers 15 residues. In germline, CDR1 is SGHTA, CDR2 FQGNSA. DNA of the CDR3: TGTGCCAGCAGCCCCCATGGGGGGGGTAGACAGCCCCAGCATTTT. It translates to CASSPHGGGRQPQHF. The variable domain in full, completed from reference TRBV7-2 and TRBJ1-5, reads GAGVSQSPSNKVTEKGKDVELRCDPISGHTALYWYRQSLGQGLEFLIYFQGNSAPDKSGLPSDRFSAERTGGSVSTLTIQRTQQEDSAVYLCASSPHGGGRQPQHFGDGTRLSIL.

This clone was seen a handful of times. The chain is built from TRBV29-1 and TRBJ2-7; 7 bases fit TRBD1. The ends lost 6 bases at V and 9 bases at J; junction bases unmatched: 11. Per the germline V gene, CDR1 is SQVTM and CDR2 is ANQGSEA. The CDR3 spans 12 residues. The CDR3 here is CSVEDRFTGQYF. The CDR3 DNA is TGCAGCGTCGAGGACAGGTTCACAGGGCAGTACTTC.

The chain combines TRBV11-2 with TRBJ2-3, with 8 bases identical to TRBD2. Germline V gene data show CDR1 as SGHAT and CDR2 as FQNNGV. The CDR3 runs to 17 residues. The V and J ends lost 5 bases and 1 base, in that order; junction bases with no gene match: 11. The DNA for the CDR3 is TGTGCCAGCAGCCCCCGGGGGGGCCGGTGGGGCACAGATACGCAGTATTTT. Translating gives CASSPRGGRWGTDTQYF.

V is TRBV30 and J is TRBJ1-6; tentatively, D is TRBD1 (5 bases). The CDR3 spans 17 residues. Germline-derived CDR1 and CDR2 are GTSNPN and SVGIG (reference sequence). V was trimmed by 0 bases and J by 6 bases, leaving 18 bases between them. The CDR3 is CAWSVSVNRQINSPLHF. The CDR3 coding sequence is TGTGCCTGGAGTGTTTCCGTGAACCGACAGATTAATTCACCCCTCCACTTT.

In its sample, this clone was seen a few times. The chain employs TRBV28 and TRBJ2-7, with D tentatively TRBD1 (5 bases). CDR1 and CDR2 (germline): MDHEN, SYDVKM. V was clipped by 4 bases and J by 3 bases, with 10 bases between them. The CDR3 sequence is 13 residues long. CDR3: CASSSGQGYEQYF. The CDR3 region has the DNA TGTGCCAGCAGTTCCGGACAAGGCTACGAGCAGTACTTC.

On this clone itself: This specimen includes other DNA sequences encoding the same CDR3. This chain uses TRBV29-1 with TRBJ2-7, with unresolved D. Germline assignment: CDR1 SQVTM and CDR2 ANQGSEA. The length of the CDR3 is 11 residues. Deletions cut 2 bases from V and 2 bases from J, with 4 bases between. The CDR3 region is CSVELAYEQYF. DNA for the CDR3: TGCAGCGTTGAACTAGCCTACGAGCAGTACTTC.

This clone was seen only a few times. The chain employs TRBV7-2 and TRBJ2-1; D is perhaps TRBD1 or TRBD2 (5 bases each). The CDR3 length is 14 residues. V lost 4 bases, J lost 6 bases, and 13 bases lay in between. The V gene's germline CDR1 is SGHTA and CDR2 FQGNSA. CDR3 nucleotides: TGTGCCAGCAGCTCTGGGCTTGGGGGCAATGAGCAGTTCTTC. Translated, it gives CASSSGLGGNEQFF.

The rearrangement uses TRBV7-2 and TRBJ2-1; D is uncertain. This CDR3 has 14 amino acids. The ends were cut back, 0 bases at V and 6 bases at J, with 9 bases in the middle. Per germline, CDR1 SGHTA and CDR2 FQGNSA. CDR3 sequence: CASSLAGLVNEQFF. The CDR3 DNA is TGTGCCAGCAGCTTAGCCGGTCTGGTCAATGAGCAGTTCTTC. Full variable domain (missing parts from reference TRBV7-2 and TRBJ2-1): GAGVSQSPSNKVTEKGKDVELRCDPISGHTALYWYRQSLGQGLEFLIYFQGNSAPDKSGLPSDRFSAERTGGSVSTLTIQRTQQEDSAVYLCASSLAGLVNEQFFGPGTRLTVL.